Below, 27 T cell receptor beta chains from the same sample are listed, as sequenced in a study of blood T cell repertoires in COVID-19. Produced via immunoSEQ multiplex PCR; TCRdb's table is partial and in-frame only. The repertoire holds 200,000 to 250,000 clones, roughly 90% seen once, with around 2.6% in the top ten. Sequencing was carried out using PBMCs or T cells enriched from blood (not recorded which). The receptors were gathered from a woman under 40 who had recovered from COVID-19.

The V and J genes are TRBV5-1 and TRBJ2-5; 8 positions agree with TRBD1. CDR1 is SGHRS and CDR2 is YFSETQ in the germline V gene. V was pared by 4 bases and J by 2 bases, with 10 bases of the junction left unmatched. This CDR3 is 16 amino acids long. The CDR3 DNA reads as TGCGCCAGCAGCCGGACAGGGAATATGCCTCAAGAGACCCAGTACTTC. This translates into CASSRTGNMPQETQYF.

This rearrangement joins TRBV10-3 to TRBJ1-1; D is perhaps TRBD1 (5 bases). The CDR3 extends over 13 amino acids. Germline CDR1 reads ENHRY; CDR2 reads SYGVKD. The V end was cut by 6 bases, the J end by 5 bases, with 13 bases between. For the CDR3, the DNA is TGTGCCATCAGGGTCGGGGCGGGGACTGAAGCTTTCTTT. Encoded protein: CAIRVGAGTEAFF.

The genes are TRBV7-8 and TRBJ1-6; D unclear. This CDR3 region has 12 residues. CDR1 and CDR2 from the germline V gene are SGHVS and FQNEAQ. V shed 3 bases and J shed 9 bases, with 6 bases lying between them. The CDR3 region is CASSFTPSPLHF. The CDR3 region has the DNA TGTGCCAGCAGCTTTACTCCTTCACCCCTCCACTTT.

V is TRBV5-1 and J is TRBJ1-2, with a weak D call TRBD1 (6 bases). The CDR3 consists of 15 residues. Trimming shortened V by 0 bases and J by 2 bases, and 11 bases separated the two germline ends. From germline, CDR1 is SGHRS and CDR2 YFSETQ. The CDR3 protein is CASSLGQGRNYGYTF. The CDR3 DNA is TGCGCCAGCAGCTTGGGCCAGGGGCGGAACTATGGCTACACCTTC.

V is TRBV6-5 and J is TRBJ2-7, with D possibly being TRBD1 (5 bases). The CDR3 extends over 15 amino acids. The germline V gene has CDR1 MNHEY and CDR2 SVGAGI. The V gene lost 5 bases and the J gene lost 2 bases, with 16 bases spanning the gap. CDR3 protein: CASSPGSGHTYEQYF. CDR3 coding DNA: TGTGCCAGCAGTCCCGGATCTGGACACACCTACGAGCAGTACTTC.

The rearrangement links TRBV19 to TRBJ1-5; D unclear. CDR1 is LNHDA, CDR2 SQIVND, per germline (reference sequence). V was cut by 7 bases and J by 0 bases, with 7 bases left in between. This CDR3 is built from 13 residues. In nucleotides, the CDR3 is TGTGCCAGTACCACCTATAGCAATCAGCCCCAGCATTTT. The encoded protein is CASTTYSNQPQHF.

There are many counts of this clone. The gene calls are TRBV18 and TRBJ2-7; 7 bases agree with TRBD2. The CDR3 has 14 residues. Germline CDR1 reads KGHSH; CDR2 reads LQKENI. Trimming took 3 bases from V and 2 from J; bases not matched to a gene: 4. CDR3 sequence reads: CASSPPLAAYEQYF. For the CDR3, the DNA is TGTGCCAGCTCACCCCCGCTAGCGGCCTACGAGCAGTACTTC.

This clone was detected only a few times. The chain has TRBV4-1 and TRBJ2-5, with 9 nucleotides matching TRBD2. V dropped 5 bases and J dropped 4; count of bases not matched to a gene: 17. The CDR3 sequence is 18 residues long. The V gene's germline CDR1 is MGHRA and CDR2 YSYEKL. The CDR3: CASSGPPRGGGATETQYF. The DNA of the CDR3 is TGCGCCAGCAGCGGACCCCCAAGGGGCGGGGGGGCCACAGAGACCCAGTACTTC.

The chain combines TRBV27 with TRBJ2-5; the D is unclear. V dropped 7 bases and J dropped 4 bases, with 13 bases sitting between them. This CDR3 is built from 13 residues. Per germline, CDR1 MNHEY and CDR2 SMNVEV (reference sequence). The CDR3 is CASTPEVGETQYF. CDR3 bases: TGTGCCAGCACCCCTGAGGTTGGAGAGACCCAGTACTTC.

The chain combines TRBV19 with TRBJ2-1; a possible D gene is TRBD1 (5 bases). The length of the CDR3 is 11 residues. Germline V gene sequence: CDR1 LNHDA, CDR2 SQIVND (reference sequence). Between the trimmed V and J ends, which lost 5 bases and 11 bases, there was a span of 10 bases. CDR3 amino acids: CASSRLGQQFF. The CDR3, as DNA: TGTGCCAGTAGTCGACTGGGGCAGCAGTTCTTC.

The rearrangement joins TRBV2 to TRBJ1-2; 8 nucleotides line up with TRBD1. V dropped 8 bases and J dropped 7; count of bases not matched to a gene: 18. Per the germline V gene, CDR1 is SNHLY and CDR2 is FYNNEI. The CDR3 length is 16 residues. The CDR3 here is CASAGQEAPLRIGYTF. The CDR3 coding sequence is TGTGCCAGCGCGGGACAGGAGGCTCCCCTGCGGATTGGCTACACCTTC.

This sequence joins TRBV5-1 and TRBJ2-3; a weak D match, TRBD2 (5 bases). This CDR3 is 11 amino acids long. V shed 6 bases and J shed 11 bases, with 13 bases lying between them. The V gene's germline CDR1 is SGHRS and CDR2 YFSETQ. In DNA form, the CDR3 reads TGCGCCAGCACCGCGAGGGAAGGGCAGTATTTT. It yields the protein CASTAREGQYF.

This sequence joins TRBV5-5 and TRBJ1-5; weak D call: TRBD1 (5 bases). CDR1 SGHKS and CDR2 YYEKEE come from the germline V gene (reference sequence). This CDR3 is built from 13 residues. V lost 1 base to trimming and J lost 5 bases, with 7 bases between them. The CDR3 sequence: CASSLQGDQPQHF. Here the CDR3 DNA reads TGTGCCAGCAGCTTGCAAGGGGATCAGCCCCAGCATTTT.

V gene TRBV6-2 or TRBV6-3 combines with J gene TRBJ2-2; 9 bases are a match to TRBD1. The CDR3 has 16 amino acids. Trimming removed 2 bases from V and 6 bases from J; junction bases left unmatched: 7. Germline CDR1 and CDR2: MNHEY and SVGEGT. The CDR3 is CASSYRDRAGAGELFF. CDR3 in DNA: TGTGCCAGCAGTTACAGGGACAGGGCCGGTGCCGGGGAGCTGTTTTTT.

This chain uses TRBV4-1 with TRBJ1-1; D is uncertain. The V end was cut by 1 base, the J end by 3 bases, with 9 bases between. The CDR3 is 14 residues long. Germline CDR1 reads MGHRA; CDR2 reads YSYEKL. The CDR3 protein is CASSQVVVHTEAFF. In nucleotides, the CDR3 is TGCGCCAGCAGCCAAGTAGTGGTTCACACTGAAGCTTTCTTT.

V and J are TRBV5-1 and TRBJ2-2, with D tentatively TRBD2 (5 bases). Germline V gene data show CDR1 as SGHRS and CDR2 as YFSETQ. The CDR3 is made up of 15 amino acids. V lost 7 bases and J lost 2, with 15 bases in between. The CDR3 DNA reads TGCGCCAGCCGCGCCCAGTGGACTAACACCGGGGAGCTGTTTTTT. Translating gives CASRAQWTNTGELFF.

The J gene is TRBJ1-4, the V gene TRBV4-3; D is uncertain. CDR1 is LGHNA and CDR2 is YSLEER in the germline V gene. CDR3 length: 13 amino acids. Deletions cut 0 bases from V and 5 bases from J, with 4 bases between. The CDR3, as DNA: TGCGCCAGCAGCCAAGACAGGAATGAAAAACTGTTTTTT. Amino acid sequence: CASSQDRNEKLFF.

The chain couples TRBV4-3 to TRBJ2-1; D is ambiguous. In germline, CDR1 is LGHNA, CDR2 YSLEER. V shed 4 bases and J shed 5 bases, with 18 bases lying between them. This CDR3 contains 16 residues. As DNA, the CDR3 is TGCGCCAGCAGCCGCTATAAGGTGGGCCAAAACAATGAGCAGTTCTTC. It yields the protein CASSRYKVGQNNEQFF.

V is TRBV7-3 and J is TRBJ1-6; D call uncertain. The CDR3 spans 15 residues. The germline CDR1 and CDR2 sequences are SGHTA and FQGTGA. Trimming left V 2 bases short and J 7 bases short, with 12 bases between. The CDR3 loop is CASSLGPSGNSPLHF. For the CDR3, the DNA is TGTGCCAGCAGCTTAGGCCCTTCGGGAAATTCACCCCTCCACTTT.

As DNA, the CDR3 is TGTGCCAGCACGGACTTGGCGAACACTGAAGCTTTCTTT. Its translation: CASTDLANTEAFF. The rearrangement joins TRBV2 to TRBJ1-1; D unresolved. V was clipped by 7 bases and J by 1 base, with 10 bases between them. Germline CDR1 reads SNHLY; CDR2 reads FYNNEI. There are 13 residues in the CDR3.

The rearrangement uses TRBV5-6 and TRBJ1-2, with D unclear. The CDR3 contains 12 residues. Trimming removed 4 bases at V and 2 bases at J, with 6 bases between. The germline CDR1 and CDR2 sequences are SGHDT and YYEEEE. The CDR3 bases are TGTGCCAGCAGCATAATAAACTATGGCTACACCTTC. Its translation is CASSIINYGYTF.

The V gene is TRBV9, the J gene TRBJ2-5, with TRBD2 as a possible D gene (6 bases). This CDR3 spans 16 amino acids. Germline CDR1 and CDR2: SGDLS and YYNGEE. Trimming removed 0 bases at V and 1 base at J, with 13 bases between. CDR3 protein: CASSVGAGDVQETQYF. The CDR3 bases are TGTGCCAGCAGCGTAGGAGCGGGTGACGTCCAAGAGACCCAGTACTTC.

The chain uses TRBV6-5 and TRBJ2-4; D is unresolved. The V and J ends lost 4 bases and 0 bases respectively, with 10 bases between them. The germline gives CDR1 MNHEY, CDR2 SVGAGI. CDR3 length: 15 residues. The CDR3 protein is CASSSQSLAKNIQYF. The CDR3 coding sequence is TGTGCCAGCAGTTCCCAGTCCCTAGCCAAAAACATTCAGTACTTC.

The chain employs TRBV11-2 and TRBJ2-7; 7 nucleotides match TRBD1. Trimming at V came to 5 bases and at J to 7 bases, leaving 14 bases not matched to a gene. The CDR3 length is 15 residues. CDR1 SGHAT and CDR2 FQNNGV come from the germline V gene. The CDR3 region has the DNA TGTGCCAGCAGCGGACAGGCCGAGGGTTCGGTGGAGCAGTACTTC. Residues: CASSGQAEGSVEQYF.

The chain is built from TRBV9 and TRBJ1-4; 7 nucleotides match TRBD1. V lost 0 bases and J lost 7; bases outside the gene matches: 6. This CDR3 region has 15 residues. CDR1 and CDR2 from the germline V gene are SGDLS and YYNGEE. In DNA, the CDR3 is TGTGCCAGCAGCGTAGTTCCAGGGGGTAGTGAAAAACTGTTTTTT. It translates to CASSVVPGGSEKLFF.

The V call is TRBV9, the J call TRBJ1-3; D is ambiguous. CDR1 SGDLS and CDR2 YYNGEE come from the germline V gene. Trimming took off 5 bases at V and 0 bases at J, with 12 bases between the two ends. The CDR3 sequence is 15 residues long. The CDR3 loop is CASSPEAYSGNTIYF. CDR3 nucleotides: TGTGCCAGCAGTCCAGAGGCTTACTCTGGAAACACCATATATTTT.

The DNA of the CDR3 is TGTGCCAGCAGCGCAAGGGACTTACAAGAGACCCAGTACTTC. This codes for CASSARDLQETQYF. The rearrangement joins TRBV11-1 to TRBJ2-5, with D possibly being TRBD2 (6 bases). Per the germline V gene, CDR1 is SGHAT and CDR2 is FQDESV (reference sequence). V was pared by 5 bases and J by 2 bases, with 12 bases between. The CDR3 has 14 residues.